These 14 T cell receptor beta chains came from one sample sequenced in a study of cytomegalovirus exposure and HLA in healthy donors. Data came from immunoSEQ multiplex PCR; TCRdb stores just in-frame clones and leaves some out. The sample consists of 150,000 to 200,000 clones, about 90% of them appearing once. The sequencing input was PBMCs. The origin of the receptors is a woman aged 18-29 years in good health and CMV-seropositive.

V gene TRBV29-1 combines with J gene TRBJ2-1; the match to TRBD2 covers 9 bases. The germline V gene encodes CDR1 SQVTM and CDR2 ANQGSEA. The CDR3 sequence is 13 residues long. Trimming cost V 4 bases and J 9 bases; bases outside gene matches: 7. The CDR3 is CSVAGTSFTEQFF. DNA of the CDR3: TGCAGCGTTGCCGGGACTAGCTTTACTGAGCAGTTCTTC.

The rearrangement links TRBV5-5 to TRBJ1-5, with TRBD1 matching over 10 bases. V gave up 4 bases and J gave up 0 bases; unmatched junction bases: 13. CDR1 and CDR2 from the germline V gene are SGHKS and YYEKEE (reference sequence). The CDR3 is 19 residues long. The CDR3 sequence is CASSRRDRGRSDSNQPQHF. The CDR3 coding sequence is TGTGCCAGCAGCAGGAGGGACAGGGGACGGAGTGATAGCAATCAGCCCCAGCATTTT.

This clone appeared a single time. The chain recombines TRBV27 with TRBJ2-7; 7 bases match TRBD2. Germline CDR1 MNHEY, CDR2 SMNVEV (reference sequence). The ends lost 3 bases at V and 4 bases at J; junction bases unmatched: 9. The CDR3 has 15 amino acids. As DNA, the CDR3 is TGTGCCAGCAGTTTGTTGGCTAGCGGAAGATACGAGCAGTACTTC. Protein: CASSLLASGRYEQYF.

The chain joins TRBV18 to TRBJ2-2; 10 bases are shared with TRBD1. Trimming cost V 1 base and J 2 bases; bases outside gene matches: 1. The length of the CDR3 is 16 residues. CDR1 is KGHSH and CDR2 is LQKENI in the germline V gene. The CDR3 here is CASSPRDRGNTGELFF. In nucleotides, the CDR3 is TGTGCCAGCTCACCACGGGACAGGGGTAACACCGGGGAGCTGTTTTTT.

This clone was recorded a few times. The CDR3 DNA reads TGTGCCAGCACCCAGGACTTTGGTTCATATGGCTACACCTTC. It codes for CASTQDFGSYGYTF. This chain uses TRBV6-4 with TRBJ1-2; D unclear. CDR1 MRHNA and CDR2 SNTAGT come from the germline V gene. The CDR3 sequence is 14 residues long. V lost 7 bases and J lost 5, with 17 bases in between.

V gene TRBV9 combines with J gene TRBJ2-6, with D hard to call. Trimming shortened V by 6 bases and J by 2 bases, and 9 bases separated the two germline ends. Germline V lookup: CDR1 SGDLS, CDR2 YYNGEE. CDR3 length: 14 residues. The CDR3 DNA is TGTGCCAGCACCAGCGACGCTGGGGCCAACGTCCTGACTTTC. Its translation: CASTSDAGANVLTF.

The rearrangement joins TRBV7-9 to TRBJ1-4; D might be TRBD1 (5 bases). CDR3 length: 14 amino acids. The germline V and J ends were trimmed by 1 base and 7 bases, with 10 bases remaining between them. Germline V gene lookup returns CDR1 SEHNR and CDR2 FQNEAQ (reference sequence). The CDR3 nucleotides read TGTGCCAGCAGCTTAGACACCCAGGGTGAAAAACTGTTTTTT. It is translated as CASSLDTQGEKLFF.

The chain couples TRBV5-1 to TRBJ2-1, with TRBD1 matching over 10 bases. The CDR3 has 17 amino acids. Germline V gene sequence: CDR1 SGHRS, CDR2 YFSETQ. J lost 1 base, V lost 4 bases, and 8 bases had no gene match. CDR3 region: CASSKLPGQGSYNEQFF. The CDR3 DNA sequence: TGCGCCAGCAGCAAACTACCGGGACAGGGGTCCTACAATGAGCAGTTCTTC. The complete variable domain, with remaining parts taken from reference TRBV5-1 and TRBJ2-1, reads KAGVTQTPRYLIKTRGQQVTLSCSPISGHRSVSWYQQTPGQGLQFLFEYFSETQRNKGNFPGRFSGRQFSNSRSEMNVSTLELGDSALYLCASSKLPGQGSYNEQFFGPGTRLTVL.

The CDR3 protein is CASSLGTSKLEAFF. The CDR3 coding sequence is TGCGCCAGCAGCTTAGGCACTAGTAAATTAGAAGCTTTCTTT. The chain carries TRBV5-1 and TRBJ1-1; D gene uncertain. This CDR3 comprises 14 residues. Deletions cut 2 bases from V and 8 bases from J, with 16 bases between. Germline V gene data show CDR1 as SGHRS and CDR2 as YFSETQ.

V gene TRBV7-2 combines with J gene TRBJ2-1, with a possible D match to TRBD2 (6 bases). The germline V and J ends were trimmed by 4 bases and 7 bases, with 8 bases remaining between them. The CDR3 consists of 12 residues. CDR1 SGHTA and CDR2 FQGNSA come from the germline V gene. CDR3 nucleotides: TGTGCCAGCAGCTGGGGACTGAATGAGCAGTTCTTC. Its protein is CASSWGLNEQFF.

The gene calls are TRBV6-5 and TRBJ1-1; a possible D gene is TRBD1 (5 bases). The CDR3 runs 14 residues. Germline loops: CDR1 MNHEY, CDR2 SVGAGI. V was pared by 6 bases and J by 7 bases, with 18 bases between. The CDR3 region is CASRIDPSGDEAFF. CDR3 bases: TGTGCCAGCAGAATCGACCCATCGGGGGATGAAGCTTTCTTT.

The chain recombines TRBV29-1 with TRBJ2-5; the D is unclear. The CDR3 runs to 12 residues. The germline V gene has CDR1 SQVTM and CDR2 ANQGSEA. Trimming shortened V by 2 bases and J by 4 bases, and 8 bases separated the two germline ends. The CDR3: CSVERRLETQYF. CDR3 sequence (DNA): TGCAGCGTTGAACGCAGGCTAGAGACCCAGTACTTC. The variable domain in full, with the rest retrieved from reference TRBV29-1 and TRBJ2-5, is SAVISQKPSRDICQRGTSLTIQCQVDSQVTMMFWYRQQPGQSLTLIATANQGSEATYESGFVIDKFPISRPNLTFSTLTVSNMSPEDSSIYLCSVERRLETQYFGPGTRLLVL.

The rearrangement joins TRBV27 to TRBJ2-3, with 10 bases lining up with TRBD2. The CDR3 sequence is 18 residues long. J lost 4 bases, V lost 2 bases, and 12 bases had no gene match. Germline V gene sequence: CDR1 MNHEY, CDR2 SMNVEV (reference sequence). The CDR3 loop is CASSLNPPTSGFSDTQYF. The CDR3 DNA follows: TGTGCCAGCAGTTTAAACCCCCCGACTAGCGGGTTTTCAGATACGCAGTATTTT.

The rearrangement links TRBV18 to TRBJ1-5; 7 positions agree with TRBD1. V lost 0 bases to trimming and J lost 1 base; unmatched junction nucleotides: 3. CDR3 size: 16 residues. Germline V CDR1 and CDR2: KGHSH, LQKENI. DNA of the CDR3: TGTGCCAGCTCACCACCAGGGGGCCTGAGCAATCAGCCCCAGCATTTT. Protein: CASSPPGGLSNQPQHF.